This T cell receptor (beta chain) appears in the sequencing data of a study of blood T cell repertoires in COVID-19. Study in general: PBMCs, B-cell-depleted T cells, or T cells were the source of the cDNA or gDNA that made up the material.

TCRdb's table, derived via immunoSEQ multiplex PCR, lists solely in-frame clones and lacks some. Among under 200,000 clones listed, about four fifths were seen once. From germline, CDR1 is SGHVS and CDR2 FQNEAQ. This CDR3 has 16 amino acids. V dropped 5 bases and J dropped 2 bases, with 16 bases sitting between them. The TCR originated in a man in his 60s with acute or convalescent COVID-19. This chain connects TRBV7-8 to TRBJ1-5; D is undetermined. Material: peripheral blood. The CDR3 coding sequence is TGTGCCAGCAGCGCTCATAGGTTGCAGGGCAATCAGCCCCAGCATTTT. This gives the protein CASSAHRLQGNQPQHF.